This is a list of T cell receptor beta chains from one sample in a study of Graves' ophthalmopathy and Graves' hyperthyroidism. One entry per CDR3 protein, called by TCRdb with MiXCR from the multiplex PCR reads. Counted here are around 1,200,000 distinct CDR3 sequences, about 36% occurring once; the ten biggest clones make up approximately 12%. The sequenced material came from peripheral blood or thyroid tissue (not recorded which). The receptor source for this set is an adult man with Graves' hyperthyroidism. Each CDR3 is given with its conserved first and last residue. D genes are given only for firm matches. The size field is filled for only some rows; it gives once, few, many or a size class.

j_call clone_size d_call v_call cdr3_nt cdr3_aa
TRBJ2-2 - TRBD2 TRBV7-3 TGTGCCAGCAGCTTAAAAGCGGGACTAGCGGGAGGGCCCACCGGGGAGCTGTTTTTT CASSLKAGLAGGPTGELFF
TRBJ1-6 - - TRBV15 TGTGCCACCAGCAAAATCGGGGGAGGGGAATCACCCCTCCACTTT CATSKIGGGESPLHF
TRBJ2-7 many - TRBV10-2 TGCGCCAGCAGTGAGTCGAGGCAGTTGTACTTC CASSESRQLYF
TRBJ1-1 few - TRBV19 TGTGCCAGTCTGACCGCGGAGAACACTGAAGCTTTCTTT CASLTAENTEAFF
TRBJ2-5 - TRBD2 TRBV25-1 TGTGCCAGCAGTTTATCCTGGACTAGCGGGGGGCACTCTAAAGAGACCCAGTACTTC CASSLSWTSGGHSKETQYF
TRBJ1-2 once TRBD1 TRBV10-3 TGTGCCATCAGCGTTGGGACAGGGATTGGCTATGGCTACACCTTC CAISVGTGIGYGYTF
TRBJ2-5 - - TRBV7-2 TGTGCCAGCAGCTTAGCTTTGGCGGGTAGCCAAGAGACCCAGTACTTC CASSLALAGSQETQYF
TRBJ1-2 few TRBD1 TRBV10-2 TGCGCCAGCAGTGTTCGGGACAGTCTTTTAAACTATGGCTACACCTTC CASSVRDSLLNYGYTF
TRBJ2-7 - - TRBV29-1 TGCAGCGCCCTGGACGGTGCCTACGAGCAGTACTTC CSALDGAYEQYF
TRBJ1-1 many - TRBV15 TGTGCCACCAGTCACCGACTCGAAGAGAGGAACCCTGAAGCTTTCTTT CATSHRLEERNPEAFF
TRBJ1-5 - - TRBV18 TGTGCCGGCTCACGAACCCTGGCTCAGCCCCAGCATTTT CAGSRTLAQPQHF
TRBJ1-2 - - TRBV5-1 TGCGCCAGCAGCCAAGCGAGGCCTTACTATGGCTACACCTTC CASSQARPYYGYTF
TRBJ1-1 - TRBD1 TRBV6-7 TGTGCCGGCCTCGAGGGGGCTGTTTCGGGCACTGAAGCTTTCTTT CAGLEGAVSGTEAFF
TRBJ1-4 many - TRBV20-1 TGCAGTGGAAGAGGGGCTAATGAAAAACTGTTTTTT CSGRGANEKLFF
TRBJ2-2 - - TRBV10-3 TGTGCCATCAGTGAGTCGGGGGACACCGGGGAGCTGTTTTTT CAISESGDTGELFF
TRBJ1-1 - - TRBV7-2 TGTGCCAGCAGTCCGGGGCCGAACACGGGAGCTTTCTTT CASSPGPNTGAFF
TRBJ2-7 - - TRBV10-3 TGTGCCATTAGGGCTACCTCCTACGAGCAGTACTTC CAIRATSYEQYF
TRBJ1-5 few TRBD1 TRBV19 TGTGCCAGTAGAAGTCAGGGGGGCAATCAGCCCCAGCATTTT CASRSQGGNQPQHF
TRBJ2-5 many - TRBV2 TGTGCCAGCACCCCGCCGGCAGGGTTAGAGACCCAGTACTTC CASTPPAGLETQYF
TRBJ1-6 - - TRBV6-1 TGTGCCAGCGAAGACCCAGGGGATTCACCCCTCCACTTT CASEDPGDSPLHF
TRBJ2-7 few - TRBV20-1 TGCAGTGCTAGAGACTTAGTACTAAGTTCTTCCTACGAGCAGTACTTC CSARDLVLSSSYEQYF